The clone carrying this TCR beta chain appeared once. The germline V and J ends were trimmed by 2 bases and 6 bases, with 8 bases remaining between them. The CDR3 covers 13 residues. Germline V CDR1 and CDR2: SGHTA, FQGTGA. TCRdb itself ran the 5' RACE reads through MiXCR, one entry per CDR3 protein. The sample consists of roughly 55,000 distinct CDR3 sequences, approximately 15% of them appearing once. The sample comes from a study of neurological immune-mediated disorders. The J gene is TRBJ2-4, the V gene TRBV7-3; no clear D. Material: PBMCs. The TCR originated in a man aged 55 to 70 in good health. CDR3 residues: CASSLELGNIQYF. The CDR3 DNA follows: TGTGCCAGCAGCTTAGAATTGGGAAACATTCAGTACTTC.